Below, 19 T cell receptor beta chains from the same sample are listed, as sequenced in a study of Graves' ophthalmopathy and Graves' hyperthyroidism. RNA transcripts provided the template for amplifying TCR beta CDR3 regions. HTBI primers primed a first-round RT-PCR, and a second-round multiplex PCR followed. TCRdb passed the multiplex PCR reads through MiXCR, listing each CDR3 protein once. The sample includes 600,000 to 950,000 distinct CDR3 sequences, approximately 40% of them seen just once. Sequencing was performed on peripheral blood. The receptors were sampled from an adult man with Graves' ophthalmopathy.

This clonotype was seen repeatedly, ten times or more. The CDR3 bases are TGTGCCAGCAGCTTGCAGGGGTCCAATTCACCCCTCCACTTT. Translated, it gives CASSLQGSNSPLHF. This rearrangement joins TRBV7-9 to TRBJ1-6, with D maybe TRBD1 (6 bases). This CDR3 has 14 residues. The V end was cut by 3 bases, the J end by 7 bases, with 10 bases between. Germline-derived CDR1 and CDR2 are SEHNR and FQNEAQ (reference sequence).

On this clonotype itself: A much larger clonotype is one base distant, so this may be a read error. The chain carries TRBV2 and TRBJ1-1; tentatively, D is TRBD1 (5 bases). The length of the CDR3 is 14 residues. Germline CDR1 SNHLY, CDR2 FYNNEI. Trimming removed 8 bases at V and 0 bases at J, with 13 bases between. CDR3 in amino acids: CASGTEGMNTEAFF. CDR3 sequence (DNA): TGTGCCAGCGGGACCGAGGGGATGAACACTGAAGCTTTCTTT.

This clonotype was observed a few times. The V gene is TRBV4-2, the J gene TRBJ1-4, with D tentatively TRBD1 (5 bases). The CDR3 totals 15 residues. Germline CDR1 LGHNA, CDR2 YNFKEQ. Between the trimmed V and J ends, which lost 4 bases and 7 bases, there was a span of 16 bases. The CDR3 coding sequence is TGTGCCAGCAGCCGAGATGGCGGGGGTCCTGAAAAACTGTTTTTT. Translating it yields CASSRDGGGPEKLFF.

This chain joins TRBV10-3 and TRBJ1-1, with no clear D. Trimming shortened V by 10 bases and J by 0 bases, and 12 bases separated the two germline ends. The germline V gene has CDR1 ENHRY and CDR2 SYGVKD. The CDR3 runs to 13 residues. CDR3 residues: CASSNSLNTEAFF. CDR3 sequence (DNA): TGTGCCAGCTCGAACAGCCTGAACACTGAAGCTTTCTTT.

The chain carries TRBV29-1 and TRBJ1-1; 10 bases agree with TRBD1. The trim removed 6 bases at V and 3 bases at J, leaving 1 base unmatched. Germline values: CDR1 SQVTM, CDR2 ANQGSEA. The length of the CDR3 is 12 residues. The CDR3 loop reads CSVGQGDTEAFF. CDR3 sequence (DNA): TGCAGCGTAGGACAGGGGGACACTGAAGCTTTCTTT.

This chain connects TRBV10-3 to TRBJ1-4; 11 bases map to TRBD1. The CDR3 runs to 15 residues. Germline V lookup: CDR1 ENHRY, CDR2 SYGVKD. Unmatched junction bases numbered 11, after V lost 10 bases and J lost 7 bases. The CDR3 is CASTRTGTGGEKLFF. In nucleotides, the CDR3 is TGTGCCAGCACCAGAACCGGGACAGGGGGTGAAAAACTGTTTTTT.

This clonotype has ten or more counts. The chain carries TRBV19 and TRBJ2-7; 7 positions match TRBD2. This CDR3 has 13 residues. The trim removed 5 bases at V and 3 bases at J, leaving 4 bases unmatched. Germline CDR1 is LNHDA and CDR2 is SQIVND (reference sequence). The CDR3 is CASSAGLFYEQYF. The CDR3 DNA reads TGTGCCAGTAGTGCGGGACTATTCTACGAGCAGTACTTC.

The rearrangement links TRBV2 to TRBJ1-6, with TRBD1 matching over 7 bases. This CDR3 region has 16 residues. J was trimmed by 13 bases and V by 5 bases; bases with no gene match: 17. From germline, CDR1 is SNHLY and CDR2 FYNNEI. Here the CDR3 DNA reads TGTGCCAGCAGTCCCCAGCCGGGACAGCGGGATCAGCCCCTCCACTTT. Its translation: CASSPQPGQRDQPLHF.

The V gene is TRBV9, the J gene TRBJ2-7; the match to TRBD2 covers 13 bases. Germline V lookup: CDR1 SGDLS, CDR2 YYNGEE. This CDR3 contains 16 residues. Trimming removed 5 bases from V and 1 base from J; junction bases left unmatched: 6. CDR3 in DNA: TGTGCCAGCAGGGCGACTAGCGGGGGGAGATCCTACGAGCAGTACTTC. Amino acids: CASRATSGGRSYEQYF.

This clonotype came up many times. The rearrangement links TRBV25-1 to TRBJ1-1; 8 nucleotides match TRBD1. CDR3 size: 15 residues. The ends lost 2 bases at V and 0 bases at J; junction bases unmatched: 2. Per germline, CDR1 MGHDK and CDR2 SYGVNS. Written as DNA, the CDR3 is TGTGCCAGCAGTGAACCGGGACAGGTGAACACTGAAGCTTTCTTT. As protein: CASSEPGQVNTEAFF.

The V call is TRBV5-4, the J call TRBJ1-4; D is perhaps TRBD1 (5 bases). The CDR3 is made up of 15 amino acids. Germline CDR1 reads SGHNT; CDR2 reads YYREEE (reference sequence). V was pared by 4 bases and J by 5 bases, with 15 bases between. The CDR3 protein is CASSPGQGVNEKLFF. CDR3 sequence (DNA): TGTGCCAGCAGCCCGGGGCAGGGCGTCAATGAAAAACTGTTTTTT.

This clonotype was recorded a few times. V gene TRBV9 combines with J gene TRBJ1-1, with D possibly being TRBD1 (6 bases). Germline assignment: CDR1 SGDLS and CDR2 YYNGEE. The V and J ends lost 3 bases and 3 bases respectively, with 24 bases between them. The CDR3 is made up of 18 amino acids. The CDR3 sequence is CASSALGSRGGSDTEAFF. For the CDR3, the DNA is TGTGCCAGCAGCGCCCTGGGTAGCAGGGGAGGTTCGGACACTGAAGCTTTCTTT.

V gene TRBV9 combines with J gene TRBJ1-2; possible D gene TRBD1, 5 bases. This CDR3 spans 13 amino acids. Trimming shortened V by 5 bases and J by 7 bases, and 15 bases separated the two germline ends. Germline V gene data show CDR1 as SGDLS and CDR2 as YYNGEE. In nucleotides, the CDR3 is TGTGCCAGCAGTGAAGTATTGGGGGGTGGCTACACCTTC. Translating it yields CASSEVLGGGYTF.

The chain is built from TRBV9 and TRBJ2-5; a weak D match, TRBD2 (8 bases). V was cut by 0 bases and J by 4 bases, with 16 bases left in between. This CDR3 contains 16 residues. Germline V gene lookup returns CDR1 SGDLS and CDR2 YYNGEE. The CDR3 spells CASSVASGQGGETQYF. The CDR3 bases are TGTGCCAGCAGCGTAGCTAGCGGGCAGGGGGGAGAGACCCAGTACTTC.

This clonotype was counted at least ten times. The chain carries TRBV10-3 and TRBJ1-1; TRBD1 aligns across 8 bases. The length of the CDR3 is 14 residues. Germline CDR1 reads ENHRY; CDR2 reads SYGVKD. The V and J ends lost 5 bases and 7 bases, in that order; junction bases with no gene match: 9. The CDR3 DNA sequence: TGTGCCATCAGTCCCCGGGACAGGTTCGATGAAGCTTTCTTT. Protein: CAISPRDRFDEAFF.

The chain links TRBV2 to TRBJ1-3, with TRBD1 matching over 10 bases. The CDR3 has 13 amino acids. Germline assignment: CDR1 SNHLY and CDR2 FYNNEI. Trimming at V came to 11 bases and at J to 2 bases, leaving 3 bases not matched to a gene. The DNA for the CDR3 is TGTGCCGGACAGGGGGGCACTGGAAACACCATATATTTT. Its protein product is CAGQGGTGNTIYF.

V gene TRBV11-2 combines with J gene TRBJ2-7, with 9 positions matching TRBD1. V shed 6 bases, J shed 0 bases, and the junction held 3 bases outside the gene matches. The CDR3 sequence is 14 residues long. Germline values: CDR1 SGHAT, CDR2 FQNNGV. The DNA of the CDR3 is TGTGCCAGCAGACAGGACAGGGGCTCCTACGAGCAGTACTTC. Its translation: CASRQDRGSYEQYF.

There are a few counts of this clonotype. The chain's CDR3 is CSAVSPGSNQPQHF. The DNA for the CDR3 is TGCAGTGCAGTTAGTCCGGGGAGCAATCAGCCCCAGCATTTT. The rearrangement links TRBV20-1 to TRBJ1-5; D remains unclear. The CDR3 loop spans 14 amino acids. Germline V lookup: CDR1 DFQATT, CDR2 SNEGSKA (reference sequence). Trimming pared 6 bases from V and 1 base from J, leaving 13 bases between.

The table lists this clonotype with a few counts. CDR3 sequence: CASSSGQERYSNQPQHF. CDR3 bases: TGTGCCAGCAGTTCCGGACAGGAGAGATATAGCAATCAGCCCCAGCATTTT. The chain uses TRBV12-3 or TRBV12-4 and TRBJ1-5; 7 nucleotides agree with TRBD1. This CDR3 spans 17 amino acids. V shed 4 bases, J shed 0 bases, and the junction held 9 bases outside the gene matches.